The sequence of this T cell receptor beta chain was determined in a study of T cells after somatic rescue of genetic block. Clones were sequenced by immunoSEQ multiplex PCR, and TCRdb holds only the in-frame ones, with some missing. Among about 110,000 clones listed, 90% to 95% were seen once. CDR3 length: 15 amino acids. CDR1 SGHTA and CDR2 FQGTGA come from the germline V gene. The J segment lost 14 bases and the V segment lost 2 bases, leaving 10 bases of the junction unmatched. The sequenced sample was peripheral blood mononuclear cells (PBMCs). The receptor was isolated from a woman aged 18-29 years. This chain links TRBV7-3 with TRBJ1-6, with TRBD1 matching over 9 bases. The CDR3 coding sequence is TGTGCCAGCAGCTTAGTTCCGGGACAGGGTTCGACCCTCCACTTT. Its protein is CASSLVPGQGSTLHF.